Following are 21 T cell receptor beta chains from one sample sequenced in a study of T cells in Graves' hyperthyroidism and ophthalmopathy. The source material, RNA transcripts, was used to amplify TCR beta CDR3 regions. In the first-round RT-PCR of the TCR CDR3, the HTBI primer set was used. TCRdb itself ran the multiplex PCR reads through MiXCR, one entry per CDR3 protein. The table lists under 300,000 distinct CDR3 sequences, about an eighth of them singletons. What was sequenced was blood. Every receptor here comes from a woman in her thirties or forties with Graves' hyperthyroidism.

At least ten counts were recorded for this clonotype. V gene TRBV6-1 combines with J gene TRBJ2-5, with TRBD1 as a possible D gene (6 bases). V lost 7 bases and J lost 1, with 10 bases in between. The CDR3 totals 13 residues. Germline lookup yields CDR1 MNHNS and CDR2 SASEGT. The CDR3 DNA reads TGTGCCAGCAACCGACAGGCCCAAGAGACCCAGTACTTC. Its protein product is CASNRQAQETQYF.

This clonotype was seen repeatedly, ten times or more. This chain joins TRBV3-1 and TRBJ2-1; D is undetermined. Germline V gene sequence: CDR1 LGHDT, CDR2 YNNKEL (reference sequence). V lost 4 bases and J lost 8, with 12 bases in between. The CDR3 contains 13 residues. CDR3 residues: CASSPQGRDEQFF. CDR3 DNA sequence: TGTGCCAGCAGCCCGCAAGGTAGGGATGAGCAGTTCTTC.

This clonotype was observed at least ten times. The V and J genes are TRBV28 and TRBJ2-7, with D unresolved. Germline V gives CDR1 MDHEN, CDR2 SYDVKM. This CDR3 is built from 11 residues. The V and J ends lost 6 bases and 4 bases respectively, with 7 bases between them. The CDR3 sequence: CASRDRYEQYF. The CDR3 nucleotides are TGTGCCAGCAGGGATAGGTACGAGCAGTACTTC.

In its sample, this clonotype was seen many times. The chain joins TRBV28 to TRBJ2-7; tentatively, D is TRBD1 (6 bases). Trimming pared 5 bases from V and 3 bases from J, leaving 14 bases between. The V gene's germline CDR1 is MDHEN and CDR2 SYDVKM. The CDR3 length is 14 residues. As DNA, the CDR3 is TGTGCCAGCAGTCGAGAAGGGACATTCTACGAGCAGTACTTC. Amino acids: CASSREGTFYEQYF.

In this sample, this clonotype turned up many times. Here the CDR3 reads CASSSLAGVTDTQYF. In nucleotides, the CDR3 is TGTGCCAGCAGCTCATTAGCGGGAGTCACAGATACGCAGTATTTT. This chain uses TRBV7-2 with TRBJ2-3; 9 bases align to TRBD2. CDR1 and CDR2 from the germline V gene are SGHTA and FQGNSA. The length of the CDR3 is 15 residues. V gave up 4 bases and J gave up 2 bases; unmatched junction bases: 4.

There are many counts of this clonotype. J is TRBJ2-2 and V is TRBV11-2, with D hard to call. Per the germline V gene, CDR1 is SGHAT and CDR2 is FQNNGV. CDR3 size: 14 residues. V was cut by 1 base and J by 0 bases, with 3 bases left in between. DNA for the CDR3: TGTGCCAGCAGCTTAGCCCCGAACACCGGGGAGCTGTTTTTT. Residues: CASSLAPNTGELFF.

This clonotype was observed many times. The V call is TRBV10-1, the J call TRBJ1-1; D call uncertain. Germline CDR1 is WNHNN and CDR2 is SYGVQD (reference sequence). CDR3 length: 13 amino acids. V was pared by 6 bases and J by 3 bases, with 11 bases between. CDR3 protein: CASRPDHYTEAFF. The CDR3 nucleotides read TGCGCCAGCAGGCCGGACCATTACACTGAAGCTTTCTTT.

This clonotype was found many times. This rearrangement joins TRBV20-1 to TRBJ2-5; TRBD2 agrees at 11 bases. Per germline, CDR1 DFQATT and CDR2 SNEGSKA (reference sequence). The CDR3 has 17 residues. Unmatched junction bases numbered 13, after V lost 0 bases and J lost 7 bases. The CDR3 coding sequence is TGCAGTGCTAGAGATTTTGCATCGGGACTAGCGGCTGTGACCCAGTACTTC. This gives the protein CSARDFASGLAAVTQYF.

This clonotype was seen ten or more times. The V and J genes are TRBV6-1 and TRBJ2-7; possibly TRBD1 or TRBD2 for D (5 bases each). Trimming pared 6 bases from V and 3 bases from J, leaving 24 bases between. Germline V gene lookup returns CDR1 MNHNS and CDR2 SASEGT. The CDR3 spans 17 residues. As DNA, the CDR3 is TGTGCCAGCAGAGTTACGAGGGACGGCCGTTCTGGCTACGAGCAGTACTTC. This sequence encodes CASRVTRDGRSGYEQYF.

The rearrangement links TRBV29-1 to TRBJ2-7; 7 bases are a match to TRBD1. V dropped 4 bases and J dropped 5; count of bases not matched to a gene: 8. The CDR3 totals 13 residues. Germline V gene data show CDR1 as SQVTM and CDR2 as ANQGSEA. CDR3 sequence: CSVVPGTADEQYF. DNA of the CDR3: TGCAGCGTTGTTCCCGGGACAGCTGACGAGCAGTACTTC.

This clonotype was picked up many times. The rearrangement joins TRBV20-1 to TRBJ2-1; 7 positions agree with TRBD1. The V gene end was trimmed by 4 bases and the J gene end by 4 bases; junction bases not matched to a gene: 1. Germline lookup yields CDR1 DFQATT and CDR2 SNEGSKA (reference sequence). The CDR3 is 12 amino acids. CDR3 amino acids: CSAKDRYNEQFF. CDR3 sequence (DNA): TGCAGTGCTAAGGACAGGTACAATGAGCAGTTCTTC.

This clonotype was seen just once. The V gene is TRBV29-1, the J gene TRBJ2-1; 12 nucleotides match TRBD2. V lost 3 bases, J lost 6 bases, and 3 bases stayed unmatched. CDR1 is SQVTM and CDR2 is ANQGSEA in the germline V gene. CDR3 length equals 14 residues. The CDR3 DNA follows: TGCAGCGTTGAGCTAGCGGGAGGGACCAATGAGCAGTTCTTC. Translation: CSVELAGGTNEQFF.

This clonotype has only a few counts. The chain uses TRBV28 and TRBJ2-1; D could derive from TRBD1 or TRBD2 (5 bases each). The CDR3 spans 14 residues. The ends were cut back, 6 bases at V and 4 bases at J, with 13 bases in the middle. Per germline, CDR1 MDHEN and CDR2 SYDVKM. The CDR3 DNA sequence: TGTGCCAGCAGGTCGGTAGGGACGTACAATGAGCAGTTCTTC. Translating it yields CASRSVGTYNEQFF.

This clonotype appeared many times. V gene TRBV7-8 combines with J gene TRBJ1-1; a possible D gene is TRBD1 (5 bases). The CDR3 has 14 amino acids. CDR1 is SGHVS and CDR2 is FQNEAQ in the germline V gene. With 4 bases removed from V and 2 bases from J, the gap between germline ends came to 11 bases. The CDR3 sequence is CASSSADSNTEAFF. Written as DNA, the CDR3 is TGTGCCAGCAGCTCCGCAGACAGCAACACTGAAGCTTTCTTT. Drawing the rest from reference TRBV7-8 and TRBJ1-1, the complete variable domain is GAGVSQSPRYKVAKRGQDVALRCDPISGHVSLFWYQQALGQGPEFLTYFQNEAQLDKSGLPSDRFFAERPEGSVSTLKIQRTQQEDSAVYLCASSSADSNTEAFFGQGTRLTVV.

This clonotype was seen only a few times. The chain recombines TRBV29-1 with TRBJ2-3, with a possible D match to TRBD2 (5 bases). The CDR3 totals 12 residues. Germline-derived CDR1 and CDR2 are SQVTM and ANQGSEA. Trimming removed 1 base at V and 4 bases at J, with 6 bases between. CDR3 residues: CSVEVGADTQYF. CDR3 DNA: TGCAGCGTTGAAGTGGGAGCAGATACGCAGTATTTT.

In its sample, this clonotype was seen many times. The CDR3 DNA reads as TGCAGTGCAAGGGGCTCCACACAGGGGCAAGGAGAGACCCAGTACTTC. Translating it yields CSARGSTQGQGETQYF. The V gene is TRBV20-1, the J gene TRBJ2-5, with 7 positions matching TRBD1. The germline gives CDR1 DFQATT, CDR2 SNEGSKA (reference sequence). The trim removed 6 bases at V and 4 bases at J, leaving 17 bases unmatched. The CDR3 has 16 amino acids.

This clonotype was counted many times. The chain recombines TRBV15 with TRBJ1-2, with D tentatively TRBD1 (5 bases). V was shortened by 5 bases and J by 10 bases, with 23 bases between the two germline ends. The CDR3 runs 15 residues. CDR1 LNHNV and CDR2 YYDKDF come from the germline V gene (reference sequence). The CDR3 loop reads CATSAMGPHLTLYTF. Written as DNA, the CDR3 is TGTGCCACCAGCGCGATGGGACCCCATCTTACTCTCTACACCTTC.

Ten or more counts support this clonotype. The chain combines TRBV3-1 with TRBJ2-7, with 8 bases that match TRBD1. The CDR3 has 14 amino acids. Losses at the gene ends were 3 bases for V and 5 bases for J; bases not matched to a gene: 6. Germline CDR1 reads LGHDT; CDR2 reads YNNKEL (reference sequence). CDR3 nucleotide sequence: TGTGCCAGCAGCCAGGTAGGACAGGGTGACGAGCAGTACTTC. Protein: CASSQVGQGDEQYF.

The V and J genes are TRBV5-1 and TRBJ2-5, with TRBD1 identical over 7 bases. Trimming at V came to 6 bases and at J to 5 bases, leaving 13 bases not matched to a gene. The CDR3 runs 15 residues. The germline CDR1 and CDR2 sequences are SGHRS and YFSETQ. In nucleotides, the CDR3 is TGCGCCAGCACCCTAGGGGGCAGAGCAGTGGAGACCCAGTACTTC. Translation: CASTLGGRAVETQYF.

In its sample, this clonotype was seen many times. V usage is TRBV7-9 and J usage is TRBJ2-5; 7 positions agree with TRBD1. The CDR3 consists of 15 residues. Germline V lookup: CDR1 SEHNR, CDR2 FQNEAQ (reference sequence). The junction had 5 bases not matched to a gene; V was cut back by 3 bases and J by 1 base. The CDR3 DNA is TGTGCCAGCAGCTTCTCAGGGGGTCTCCAAGAGACCCAGTACTTC. Protein: CASSFSGGLQETQYF.

This clonotype has a handful of counts. The chain recombines TRBV6-1 with TRBJ2-7, with 8 bases that match TRBD2. CDR3 length: 12 amino acids. CDR1 is MNHNS and CDR2 is SASEGT in the germline V gene. Germline trimming cut 8 bases from V and 4 bases from J; bases unmatched to any gene: 4. The CDR3 protein is CASGTGGYEQYF. CDR3 DNA: TGTGCCAGCGGGACGGGAGGGTACGAGCAGTACTTC.